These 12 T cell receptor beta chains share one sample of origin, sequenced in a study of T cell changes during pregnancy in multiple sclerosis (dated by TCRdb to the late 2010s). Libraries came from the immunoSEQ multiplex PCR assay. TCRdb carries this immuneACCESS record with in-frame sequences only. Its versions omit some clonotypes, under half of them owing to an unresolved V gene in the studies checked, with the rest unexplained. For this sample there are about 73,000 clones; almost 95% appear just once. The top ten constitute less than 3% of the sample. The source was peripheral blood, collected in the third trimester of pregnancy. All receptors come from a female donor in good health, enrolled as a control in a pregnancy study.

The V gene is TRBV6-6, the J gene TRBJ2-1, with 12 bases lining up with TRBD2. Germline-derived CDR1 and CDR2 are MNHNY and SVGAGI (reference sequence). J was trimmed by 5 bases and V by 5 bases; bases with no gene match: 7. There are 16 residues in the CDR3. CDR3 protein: CASSGRLAGDHNEQFF. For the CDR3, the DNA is TGTGCCAGCAGTGGCAGACTAGCGGGAGATCACAATGAGCAGTTCTTC.

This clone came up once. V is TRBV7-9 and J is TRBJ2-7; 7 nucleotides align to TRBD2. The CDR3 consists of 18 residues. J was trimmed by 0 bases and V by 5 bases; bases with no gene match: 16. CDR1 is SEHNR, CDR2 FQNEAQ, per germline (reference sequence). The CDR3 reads CASSRFIDSGLRSYEQYF. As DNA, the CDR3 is TGTGCCAGCAGCCGATTCATCGATAGCGGGCTTCGCTCCTACGAGCAGTACTTC.

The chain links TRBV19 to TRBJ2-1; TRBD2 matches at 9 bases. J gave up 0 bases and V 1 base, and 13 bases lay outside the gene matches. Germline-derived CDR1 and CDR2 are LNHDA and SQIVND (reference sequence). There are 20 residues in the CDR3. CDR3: CASSIVGVAGDGASYNEQFF. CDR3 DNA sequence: TGTGCCAGTAGTATAGTGGGGGTAGCGGGAGATGGGGCCTCCTACAATGAGCAGTTCTTC.

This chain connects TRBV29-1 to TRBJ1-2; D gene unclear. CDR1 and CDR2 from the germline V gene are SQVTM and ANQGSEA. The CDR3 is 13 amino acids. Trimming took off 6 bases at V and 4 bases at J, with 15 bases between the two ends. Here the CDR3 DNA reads TGCAGCGTCCGGATGGAGCGAAGCTATGGCTACACCTTC. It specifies CSVRMERSYGYTF.

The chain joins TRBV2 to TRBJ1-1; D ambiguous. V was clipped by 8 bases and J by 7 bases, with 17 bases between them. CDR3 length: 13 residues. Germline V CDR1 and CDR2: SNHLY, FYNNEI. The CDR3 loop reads CASPFVREIEAFF. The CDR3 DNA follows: TGTGCCAGCCCGTTTGTGCGGGAGATTGAAGCTTTCTTT. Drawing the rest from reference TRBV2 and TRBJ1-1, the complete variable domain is EPEVTQTPSHQVTQMGQEVILRCVPISNHLYFYWYRQILGQKVEFLVSFYNNEISEKSEIFDDQFSVERPDGSNFTLKIRSTKLEDSAMYFCASPFVREIEAFFGQGTRLTVV.

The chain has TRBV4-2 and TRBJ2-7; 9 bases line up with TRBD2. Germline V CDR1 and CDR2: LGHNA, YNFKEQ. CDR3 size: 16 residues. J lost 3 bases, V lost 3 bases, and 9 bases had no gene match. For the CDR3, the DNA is TGTGCCAGCAGCCAGGCAGGGACTAGCCAAAACTACGAGCAGTACTTC. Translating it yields CASSQAGTSQNYEQYF.

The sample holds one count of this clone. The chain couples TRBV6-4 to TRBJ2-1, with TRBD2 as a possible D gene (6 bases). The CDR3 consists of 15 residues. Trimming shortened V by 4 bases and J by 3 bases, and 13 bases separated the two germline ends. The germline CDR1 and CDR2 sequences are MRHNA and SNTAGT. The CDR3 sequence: CASSVGTGSYNEQFF. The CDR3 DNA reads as TGTGCCAGCAGTGTCGGTACCGGGAGCTACAATGAGCAGTTCTTC.

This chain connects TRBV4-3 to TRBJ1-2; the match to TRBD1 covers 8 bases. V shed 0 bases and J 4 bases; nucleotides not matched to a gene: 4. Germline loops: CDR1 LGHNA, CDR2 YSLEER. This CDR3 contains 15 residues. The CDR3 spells CASSQDLGQGYGYTF. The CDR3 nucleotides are TGCGCCAGCAGCCAAGATCTTGGACAGGGCTATGGCTACACCTTC.

The CDR3: CASSMRQGNEKLFF. The CDR3 DNA reads TGTGCCAGTAGTATGCGTCAGGGTAATGAAAAACTGTTTTTT. The rearrangement joins TRBV19 to TRBJ1-4; D perhaps matches TRBD1 (5 bases). Germline V lookup: CDR1 LNHDA, CDR2 SQIVND (reference sequence). Trimming removed 3 bases at V and 4 bases at J, with 9 bases between. The CDR3 contains 14 residues.

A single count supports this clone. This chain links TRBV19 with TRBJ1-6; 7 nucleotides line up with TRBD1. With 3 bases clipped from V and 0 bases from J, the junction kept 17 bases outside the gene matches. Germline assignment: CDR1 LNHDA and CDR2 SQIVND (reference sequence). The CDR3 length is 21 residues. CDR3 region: CASSIYPGQNRLSSYNSPLHF. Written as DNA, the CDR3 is TGTGCCAGTAGTATTTATCCGGGACAGAACAGATTAAGCTCCTATAATTCACCCCTCCACTTT.

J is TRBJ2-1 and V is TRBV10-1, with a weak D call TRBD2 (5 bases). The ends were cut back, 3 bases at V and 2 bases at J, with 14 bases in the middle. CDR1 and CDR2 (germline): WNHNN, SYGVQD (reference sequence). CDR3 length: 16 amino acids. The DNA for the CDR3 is TGCGCCAGCAGTGAATCGCTAGCCACGACCTACAATGAGCAGTTCTTC. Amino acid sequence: CASSESLATTYNEQFF.

CDR3 in amino acids: CASSYSFKGAGEKLFF. CDR3 DNA sequence: TGTGCCAGCAGTTACTCGTTTAAGGGGGCAGGAGAAAAACTGTTTTTT. The genes are TRBV6-5 and TRBJ1-4, with TRBD1 identical over 7 bases. J was trimmed by 8 bases and V by 0 bases; bases with no gene match: 9. This CDR3 is built from 16 residues. Germline V gene sequence: CDR1 MNHEY, CDR2 SVGAGI.